A single sample is the source of the 30 T cell receptor beta chains below, sequenced in a study of cytomegalovirus exposure and HLA in healthy donors. Only in-frame clones appear in the TCRdb table, and some are missing; sequencing was by immunoSEQ multiplex PCR. Among roughly 300,000 clones listed, roughly 87% were seen once. The sample was PBMCs. These receptor sequences come from a woman in her twenties or thirties in good health and CMV-seropositive.

Comments on this clone: Other nucleotide sequences from this sample produce the same CDR3. V gene TRBV6-5 combines with J gene TRBJ2-3; TRBD2 aligns across 8 bases. The CDR3 runs 14 residues. V lost 5 bases to trimming and J lost 2 bases; unmatched junction nucleotides: 3. Germline assignment: CDR1 MNHEY and CDR2 SVGAGI. CDR3 residues: CASSGLALTDTQYF. In nucleotides, the CDR3 is TGTGCCAGCAGTGGACTAGCCCTCACAGATACGCAGTATTTT.

This CDR3 is CASSLVGTRPTDTQYF. In DNA, the CDR3 is TGTGCCAGCAGTTTAGTGGGGACTAGACCCACAGATACGCAGTATTTT. The gene calls are TRBV27 and TRBJ2-3; 8 nucleotides line up with TRBD2. Trimming took 2 bases from V and 2 from J; bases not matched to a gene: 6. The CDR3 loop spans 16 amino acids. Germline CDR1 MNHEY, CDR2 SMNVEV (reference sequence).

The chain combines TRBV5-1 with TRBJ1-2, with D maybe TRBD1 (6 bases). The CDR3 consists of 15 residues. Trimming stripped 1 base from V and 4 bases from J, with 14 bases between. CDR1 is SGHRS and CDR2 is YFSETQ in the germline V gene. As DNA, the CDR3 is TGCGCCAGCAGCTTGAGGACAGCCGGGGGCTATGGCTACACCTTC. It is translated as CASSLRTAGGYGYTF.

V usage is TRBV29-1 and J usage is TRBJ2-2, with D possibly being TRBD2 (6 bases). This CDR3 has 13 residues. Trimming pared 3 bases from V and 8 bases from J, leaving 13 bases between. In germline, CDR1 is SQVTM, CDR2 ANQGSEA. The CDR3 is CSVDWGRSGELFF. The CDR3 bases are TGCAGCGTTGATTGGGGGAGGTCGGGGGAGCTGTTTTTT.

This clone was seen a single time. The chain is built from TRBV20-1 and TRBJ1-1, with unresolved D. The CDR3 length is 9 residues. CDR1 DFQATT and CDR2 SNEGSKA come from the germline V gene (reference sequence). CDR3 coding DNA: TGCAGAGGGAGCACTGAAGCTTTCTTT. This codes for CRGSTEAFF.

The chain links TRBV7-2 to TRBJ1-6; no firm D call. Trimming left V 7 bases short and J 0 bases short, with 7 bases between. Germline values: CDR1 SGHTA, CDR2 FQGNSA. The CDR3 runs to 14 residues. DNA of the CDR3: TGTGCCAGCACCCCGGACTCCTATAATTCACCCCTCCACTTT. Translation: CASTPDSYNSPLHF.

The chain has TRBV19 and TRBJ2-1; weak D call: TRBD2 (6 bases). The ends were cut back, 2 bases at V and 2 bases at J, with 10 bases in the middle. This CDR3 comprises 15 residues. Germline CDR1 LNHDA, CDR2 SQIVND (reference sequence). The CDR3 nucleotides read TGTGCCAGTAGTATAATAGCGGCTCCCTACAATGAGCAGTTCTTC. Translated, it gives CASSIIAAPYNEQFF. Based on the CDR3 plus reference TRBV19 and TRBJ2-1, the full variable domain is DGGITQSPKYLFRKEGQNVTLSCEQNLNHDAMYWYRQDPGQGLRLIYYSQIVNDFQKGDIAEGYSVSREKKESFPLTVTSAQKNPTAFYLCASSIIAAPYNEQFFGPGTRLTVL.

V gene TRBV9 combines with J gene TRBJ2-1, with 9 bases lining up with TRBD2. CDR3 length: 16 amino acids. The junction had 4 bases not matched to a gene; V was cut back by 1 base and J by 2 bases. Germline V gene sequence: CDR1 SGDLS, CDR2 YYNGEE. For the CDR3, the DNA is TGTGCCAGCAGCGTACGGGCTAGCGGGACCTACAATGAGCAGTTCTTC. It yields the protein CASSVRASGTYNEQFF.

V usage is TRBV4-1 and J usage is TRBJ2-5; the D gene is possibly TRBD1 (6 bases). The V end lost 4 bases, the J end lost 2 bases, and 8 bases lay between the germline ends. Germline V lookup: CDR1 MGHRA, CDR2 YSYEKL. This CDR3 region has 13 residues. CDR3 region: CASSLGQQETQYF. Written as DNA, the CDR3 is TGCGCCAGCAGCCTCGGACAGCAAGAGACCCAGTACTTC.

The chain recombines TRBV7-2 with TRBJ2-7; TRBD2 matches at 9 bases. V dropped 7 bases and J dropped 2; count of bases not matched to a gene: 18. This CDR3 has 18 residues. Germline values: CDR1 SGHTA, CDR2 FQGNSA. The CDR3 DNA is TGTGCCAGCAAGGTCGGGGGGAGGGGACTAGCCGCCCCCTACGAGCAGTACTTC. The encoded protein is CASKVGGRGLAAPYEQYF.

This clone was observed a single time. This chain joins TRBV27 and TRBJ1-1, with D perhaps TRBD1 (6 bases). This CDR3 spans 12 amino acids. Germline values: CDR1 MNHEY, CDR2 SMNVEV (reference sequence). Trimming removed 6 bases at V and 6 bases at J, with 11 bases between. The CDR3 spells CASRSDRPEAFF. The CDR3 DNA is TGTGCCAGCAGATCCGACAGGCCTGAAGCTTTCTTT.

The rearrangement joins TRBV7-6 to TRBJ2-7; D unclear. Trimming removed 3 bases from V and 4 bases from J, with 7 bases in between. Germline CDR1 and CDR2: SGHVS and FNYEAQ. This CDR3 is 12 amino acids long. CDR3 sequence (DNA): TGTGCCAGCAGCTTCGACGGTTACGAGCAGTACTTC. This gives the protein CASSFDGYEQYF.

V and J are TRBV9 and TRBJ2-5; D is perhaps TRBD2 (6 bases). Germline CDR1 and CDR2: SGDLS and YYNGEE. The CDR3 has 17 residues. Trimming left V 0 bases short and J 5 bases short, with 20 bases between. CDR3 sequence (DNA): TGTGCCAGCAGCGTAGCTACTGACTCCCGGGGGTTGGAGACCCAGTACTTC. As protein: CASSVATDSRGLETQYF. Filled out from reference TRBV9 and TRBJ2-5, the complete variable domain reads DSGVTQTPKHLITATGQRVTLRCSPRSGDLSVYWYQQSLDQGLQFLIQYYNGEERAKGNILERFSAQQFPDLHSELNLSSLELGDSALYFCASSVATDSRGLETQYFGPGTRLLVL.

The CDR3 protein is CASGPKFRGNTIYF. The CDR3 bases are TGTGCCAGCGGTCCGAAATTTCGTGGAAACACCATATATTTT. The chain combines TRBV6-5 with TRBJ1-3; D is unclear. Germline-derived CDR1 and CDR2 are MNHEY and SVGAGI. The CDR3 spans 14 residues. Trimming removed 8 bases from V and 3 bases from J, with 14 bases in between.

This clone was seen just once. This rearrangement joins TRBV15 to TRBJ1-5; TRBD1 agrees at 8 bases. Per the germline V gene, CDR1 is LNHNV and CDR2 is YYDKDF (reference sequence). V lost 3 bases, J lost 4 bases, and 11 bases stayed unmatched. The CDR3 is 17 amino acids. CDR3 in amino acids: CATSSQRAGGLNQPQHF. The CDR3 DNA sequence: TGTGCCACCAGCAGCCAACGGGCAGGGGGCCTTAATCAGCCCCAGCATTTT.

This chain uses TRBV10-3 with TRBJ1-1, with unresolved D. Germline lookup yields CDR1 ENHRY and CDR2 SYGVKD. The CDR3 sequence is 13 residues long. V was cut by 6 bases and J by 1 base, with 9 bases left in between. CDR3 region: CAISAVENTEAFF. The DNA for the CDR3 is TGTGCCATCAGCGCAGTCGAGAACACTGAAGCTTTCTTT.

This sequence joins TRBV2 and TRBJ2-7; D is possibly TRBD2 (5 bases). Germline CDR1 and CDR2: SNHLY and FYNNEI. The CDR3 extends over 14 amino acids. V lost 3 bases and J lost 4, with 13 bases in between. The CDR3 DNA sequence: TGTGCCAGCAGTGAGAGGAAGCTAGCTTACGAGCAGTACTTC. It is translated as CASSERKLAYEQYF.

V usage is TRBV4-1 and J usage is TRBJ1-1, with D hard to call. CDR3 length: 15 amino acids. V was trimmed by 2 bases and J by 2 bases, leaving 12 bases between them. The germline CDR1 and CDR2 sequences are MGHRA and YSYEKL. The CDR3 DNA sequence: TGCGCCAGCAGCCAAACCCGGGCCCTAAACACTGAAGCTTTCTTT. This codes for CASSQTRALNTEAFF.

This clone was seen once. The chain uses TRBV7-2 and TRBJ1-2; D is perhaps TRBD1 (5 bases). This CDR3 has 12 amino acids. The V gene lost 8 bases and the J gene lost 1 base, with 8 bases spanning the gap. Germline V lookup: CDR1 SGHTA, CDR2 FQGNSA. The chain's CDR3 is CASQGDNYGYTF. CDR3 DNA sequence: TGTGCCAGCCAAGGGGATAACTATGGCTACACCTTC.

This chain uses TRBV9 with TRBJ2-7; tentative D call: TRBD2 (6 bases). The CDR3 has 15 amino acids. Trimming took 0 bases from V and 2 from J, leaving 12 bases between them. Germline V gene data show CDR1 as SGDLS and CDR2 as YYNGEE. The CDR3 spells CASSVDPGAAYEQYF. In DNA, the CDR3 is TGTGCCAGCAGCGTAGACCCGGGAGCCGCCTACGAGCAGTACTTC.

This sequence joins TRBV7-6 and TRBJ2-3; unclear D gene. Between the trimmed V and J ends, which lost 3 bases and 2 bases, there was a span of 12 bases. CDR3 size: 15 residues. CDR1 and CDR2 (germline): SGHVS, FNYEAQ. The CDR3 sequence: CASSLTDHSTDTQYF. CDR3 coding DNA: TGTGCCAGCAGCTTGACGGATCATTCCACAGATACGCAGTATTTT.

The V call is TRBV5-4, the J call TRBJ2-7; tentatively, D is TRBD1 or TRBD2 (5 bases each). Germline-derived CDR1 and CDR2 are SGHNT and YYREEE (reference sequence). Trimming stripped 4 bases from V and 0 bases from J, with 11 bases between. The CDR3 runs to 14 residues. The CDR3 DNA sequence: TGTGCCAGCAGCAGGAGGCAGGGCTCCTACGAGCAGTACTTC. As protein: CASSRRQGSYEQYF.

CDR3 region: CATSRGREEKLFF. CDR3 DNA: TGTGCCACCAGCAGAGGCAGGGAAGAAAAACTGTTTTTT. The chain recombines TRBV15 with TRBJ1-4, with D possibly being TRBD1 (5 bases). V was trimmed by 1 base and J by 8 bases, leaving 8 bases between them. Germline lookup yields CDR1 LNHNV and CDR2 YYDKDF (reference sequence). The CDR3 loop spans 13 amino acids.

As DNA, the CDR3 is TGTGCCAGCAGCCAAGTAACTAGCGGGGGGGAATTTCACTTGCCTTACAATGAGCAGTTCTTC. Encoded protein: CASSQVTSGGEFHLPYNEQFF. V gene TRBV4-2 combines with J gene TRBJ2-1; 13 bases fit TRBD2. Unmatched junction bases numbered 16, after V lost 1 base and J lost 4 bases. This CDR3 has 21 residues. Germline-derived CDR1 and CDR2 are LGHNA and YNFKEQ.

There are a few counts of this clone. CDR3 sequence: CASSPPSTGPTGYGYTF. The CDR3 coding sequence is TGTGCCAGCTCACCACCGTCGACAGGGCCTACGGGCTATGGCTACACCTTC. V gene TRBV18 combines with J gene TRBJ1-2, with TRBD1 matching over 7 bases. Germline loops: CDR1 KGHSH, CDR2 LQKENI. This CDR3 is built from 17 residues. V lost 0 bases to trimming and J lost 4 bases; unmatched junction nucleotides: 11.

This clone was seen a handful of times. V and J are TRBV7-9 and TRBJ2-3; D may correspond to TRBD1 or TRBD2 (5 bases each). This CDR3 region has 16 residues. V lost 5 bases to trimming and J lost 4 bases, with 19 bases between them. CDR1 SEHNR and CDR2 FQNEAQ come from the germline V gene (reference sequence). Here the CDR3 DNA reads TGTGCCAGCAGCGAAGGGACGGCAGGAGTCGCAGATACGCAGTATTTT. Its protein product is CASSEGTAGVADTQYF.

The chain combines TRBV5-1 with TRBJ2-2, with TRBD1 as a possible D gene (5 bases). The CDR3 runs to 16 residues. Germline V lookup: CDR1 SGHRS, CDR2 YFSETQ. V was pared by 4 bases and J by 0 bases, with 13 bases between. The CDR3 nucleotides are TGCGCCAGCAGCGGCAGGGCCACTCCGAACACCGGGGAGCTGTTTTTT. It translates to CASSGRATPNTGELFF.

This chain links TRBV15 with TRBJ2-3; 7 bases fit TRBD2. This CDR3 spans 13 amino acids. Germline V lookup: CDR1 LNHNV, CDR2 YYDKDF (reference sequence). V trimming: 8 bases; J trimming: 1 base; junction bases outside the gene matches: 3. In DNA form, the CDR3 reads TGTGCCACCTCCAGCGGGGGCACAGATACGCAGTATTTT. The encoded protein is CATSSGGTDTQYF.

The CDR3 DNA sequence: TGCAGCGTTGTGTGGGGGAGGTGGGGGTCGGATCAGCCCCAGCATTTT. Amino acid sequence: CSVVWGRWGSDQPQHF. This chain links TRBV29-1 with TRBJ1-5, with a tentative D call TRBD1 (5 bases). V was clipped by 4 bases and J by 5 bases, with 21 bases between them. The length of the CDR3 is 16 residues. Germline CDR1 SQVTM, CDR2 ANQGSEA.

The CDR3 DNA is TGCAGCGTTTACCAAGGCTCTGGGGCCAACGTCCTGACTTTC. Translating it yields CSVYQGSGANVLTF. The rearrangement links TRBV29-1 to TRBJ2-6; no clear D. V was shortened by 5 bases and J by 0 bases, with 8 bases between the two germline ends. The CDR3 loop spans 14 amino acids. The V gene's germline CDR1 is SQVTM and CDR2 ANQGSEA.